This T cell receptor (beta chain) is drawn from a study of PD-1 blockade in classical Hodgkin lymphoma. The data were produced by immunoSEQ multiplex PCR, yet TCRdb's version contains in-frame clones alone and is incomplete. This table has around 96,000 clones, roughly 84% appearing once. The CDR3 is 14 amino acids. The germline V gene has CDR1 MNHNY and CDR2 SVGAGI (reference sequence). The V segment lost 0 bases and the J segment 10 bases; nucleotides outside the gene matches: 5. In this sample, this clone turned up once. Every patient was affected by relapse after autologous stem cell transplantation, while exposure to brentuximab vedotin was not uniform.

The sequence came from a human donor with classical Hodgkin lymphoma. The rearrangement links TRBV6-6 to TRBJ2-1; TRBD2 agrees at 8 bases. The sample here was peripheral blood mononuclear cells (PBMCs), taken at baseline. The CDR3 bases are TGTGCCAGCAGTTACTCTTCTGGCGGGAGGGAGCAGTTCTTC. Amino acid sequence: CASSYSSGGREQFF.